Below are 14 T cell receptor beta chains sequenced from a single sample in a study of blood T cell repertoires in COVID-19. The protocol was immunoSEQ multiplex PCR, while the TCRdb copy is restricted to in-frame clones and leaves out a portion. The table shows 220,000 or so clones, with approximately 80% occurring only once. Sequenced material: peripheral blood. Receptor source: a man between 25 and 39 years old with active or convalescent COVID-19.

This sequence joins TRBV7-2 and TRBJ1-1; TRBD1 matches at 9 bases. In germline, CDR1 is SGHTA, CDR2 FQGNSA. V was pared by 5 bases and J by 5 bases, with 9 bases of the junction left unmatched. This CDR3 comprises 15 residues. CDR3 bases: TGTGCCAGCAGCCCTCGACAGGGGGTAGGGACTGAAGCTTTCTTT. Translated: CASSPRQGVGTEAFF.

The gene calls are TRBV10-1 and TRBJ2-3; 9 bases are a match to TRBD2. Looked up from germline, CDR1 is WNHNN and CDR2 is SYGVQD (reference sequence). This CDR3 comprises 17 residues. Trimming took 0 bases from V and 1 from J; bases not matched to a gene: 5. This chain's CDR3 is CASSESGAGGGTDTQYF. The CDR3 nucleotides read TGCGCCAGCAGTGAGTCTGGAGCGGGGGGTGGCACAGATACGCAGTATTTT.

This chain joins TRBV7-2 and TRBJ1-1, with a weak D call TRBD1 (5 bases). Germline CDR1 and CDR2: SGHTA and FQGNSA. The CDR3 runs to 14 residues. The V end lost 5 bases, the J end lost 3 bases, and 13 bases lay between the germline ends. The CDR3 region is CASSLYRRDTEAFF. The DNA of the CDR3 is TGTGCCAGCAGCCTTTACAGGAGAGACACTGAAGCTTTCTTT.

The rearrangement uses TRBV7-2 and TRBJ1-6; D perhaps matches TRBD1 (5 bases). Trimming removed 5 bases from V and 7 bases from J, with 18 bases in between. Germline V lookup: CDR1 SGHTA, CDR2 FQGNSA. CDR3 length: 16 amino acids. CDR3 sequence (DNA): TGTGCCAGCAGCCCAACGGGGGGGATTTTCAATTCACCCCTCCACTTT. As protein: CASSPTGGIFNSPLHF.

The chain employs TRBV25-1 and TRBJ2-1; 14 bases map to TRBD2. J was trimmed by 16 bases and V by 6 bases; bases with no gene match: 8. The germline V gene has CDR1 MGHDK and CDR2 SYGVNS. The CDR3 covers 13 residues. The CDR3 spells CASRGTSGRGKFF. The CDR3 coding sequence is TGTGCCAGCAGAGGGACTAGCGGGAGAGGGAAATTCTTC.

V and J are TRBV4-3 and TRBJ2-3, with 7 bases identical to TRBD1. Trimming removed 1 base from V and 4 bases from J; junction bases left unmatched: 11. CDR1 is LGHNA, CDR2 YSLEER, per germline. CDR3 length: 17 residues. DNA for the CDR3: TGCGCCAGCAGCCAAGGGGTAGACAGGGTATGGCCAGATACGCAGTATTTT. This sequence encodes CASSQGVDRVWPDTQYF.

The rearrangement uses TRBV28 and TRBJ1-2, with TRBD1 as a possible D gene (6 bases). Trimming left V 6 bases short and J 4 bases short, with 18 bases between. Germline values: CDR1 MDHEN, CDR2 SYDVKM. The CDR3 is 15 amino acids. This chain's CDR3 is CASSPRGGAGYGYTF. Here the CDR3 DNA reads TGTGCCAGCAGCCCCAGGGGAGGGGCGGGCTATGGCTACACCTTC.

The rearrangement joins TRBV5-1 to TRBJ2-6; D call uncertain. This CDR3 has 15 residues. Trimming removed 1 base at V and 4 bases at J, with 9 bases between. The V gene's germline CDR1 is SGHRS and CDR2 YFSETQ. CDR3 amino acids: CASSLNLAGANVLTF. CDR3 DNA sequence: TGCGCCAGCAGCTTGAATTTAGCCGGGGCCAACGTCCTGACTTTC.

The CDR3 protein is CASSLGSGRQETQYF. The CDR3 region has the DNA TGTGCCAGCAGCTTAGGTTCAGGCCGTCAAGAGACCCAGTACTTC. This chain uses TRBV7-2 with TRBJ2-5; D uncertain. This CDR3 is built from 15 residues. V lost 1 base and J 2 bases, leaving 11 bases between the germline ends. Germline CDR1 reads SGHTA; CDR2 reads FQGNSA.

This chain uses TRBV18 with TRBJ2-2; TRBD1 might be the D (5 bases). Trimming shortened V by 6 bases and J by 6 bases, and 20 bases separated the two germline ends. Looked up from germline, CDR1 is KGHSH and CDR2 is LQKENI. This CDR3 has 16 residues. CDR3 sequence (DNA): TGTGCCAGCTCTCCCCCTCACAGGACCTCCGCCGGGGAGCTGTTTTTT. Amino acid sequence: CASSPPHRTSAGELFF.

The gene calls are TRBV6-5 and TRBJ2-1, with TRBD2 identical over 11 bases. Looked up from germline, CDR1 is MNHEY and CDR2 is SVGAGI. Unmatched junction bases numbered 4, after V lost 4 bases and J lost 2 bases. The CDR3 has 16 amino acids. The CDR3 coding sequence is TGTGCCAGCAGTTTGCAGACTAGCGGGGCCTACAATGAGCAGTTCTTC. Protein product: CASSLQTSGAYNEQFF.

The rearrangement uses TRBV5-4 and TRBJ1-1, with a possible D match to TRBD1 (6 bases). This CDR3 has 13 residues. Per germline, CDR1 SGHNT and CDR2 YYREEE (reference sequence). The germline V and J ends were trimmed by 4 bases and 1 base, with 8 bases remaining between them. The CDR3 region is CASSLGGNTEAFF. Here the CDR3 DNA reads TGTGCCAGCAGCCTAGGGGGGAACACTGAAGCTTTCTTT. Full variable domain (outside the CDR3, taken from reference TRBV5-4 and TRBJ1-1): ETGVTQSPTHLIKTRGQQVTLRCSSQSGHNTVSWYQQALGQGPQFIFQYYREEENGRGNFPPRFSGLQFPNYSSELNVNALELDDSALYLCASSLGGNTEAFFGQGTRLTVV.

This clone was seen a single time. The rearrangement uses TRBV11-3 and TRBJ2-2; TRBD2 matches at 13 bases. The CDR3 contains 17 residues. V shed 8 bases, J shed 3 bases, and the junction held 9 bases outside the gene matches. Germline CDR1 reads SGHNT; CDR2 reads YENEEA. The CDR3 spells CASHRGGLAGDTGELFF. The CDR3 region has the DNA TGTGCCAGCCACAGAGGTGGACTAGCGGGAGACACCGGGGAGCTGTTTTTT.

The chain is built from TRBV27 and TRBJ1-2, with D uncertain. This CDR3 region has 14 residues. The ends were cut back, 4 bases at V and 5 bases at J, with 14 bases in the middle. In germline, CDR1 is MNHEY, CDR2 SMNVEV (reference sequence). CDR3 in amino acids: CASSSGMPLYGYTF. For the CDR3, the DNA is TGTGCCAGCAGTTCCGGGATGCCCCTATATGGCTACACCTTC.